The present entry profiles one TCR beta chain with its context. The data were obtained in a study of blood T cell repertoires in COVID-19. The overall study: The United States, Italy and Spain were the sources of the acute and convalescent COVID-19 samples. T cells, B-cell-depleted T cells, or PBMCs provided the cDNA or gDNA that served as material.

Some clones are missing from TCRdb's copy, which holds only in-frame ones; the method was immunoSEQ multiplex PCR. The sample contains 200,000 to 250,000 clones, 86% of which appear only once. Followed over time, Seattle patients had been enrolled while infection was active. The CDR3 has 13 amino acids. CDR1 and CDR2 (germline): WSHSY, SAAADI. V shed 6 bases and J 4 bases; nucleotides not matched to a gene: 5. Source material: peripheral blood. V is TRBV10-2 and J is TRBJ1-1, with 7 bases that match TRBD1. The TCR originated in a woman in her forties or fifties with COVID-19, enrolled during active disease. The CDR3 protein is CASSGQASTEAFF. In nucleotides, the CDR3 is TGCGCCAGCAGCGGACAGGCGAGCACTGAAGCTTTCTTT.